These 17 T cell receptor beta chains were all obtained from the same sample, sequenced in a study of Ad26.COV2.S vaccination and SARS-CoV-2 variants. Treatment: some 20 received Ad26.COV2.S at low or high dose, single or two shots; roughly five received placebo; per-sample allocation not given. Collection of the samples took place on day 63 after the first injection of vaccine or placebo. Measured with immunoSEQ multiplex PCR; TCRdb has only the in-frame clones, and not every one. The sample lists over 350,000 clones; roughly nine tenths were seen once. This sample comprised peripheral blood, obtained in a trial of Ad26.COV2.S vaccine versus placebo. These receptors were taken from a person between 18 and 59 years old who received the Ad26.COV2.S COVID-19 vaccine or a placebo.

The chain recombines TRBV5-4 with TRBJ2-5; TRBD2 agrees at 8 bases. CDR1 and CDR2 from the germline V gene are SGHNT and YYREEE (reference sequence). This CDR3 spans 15 amino acids. V dropped 3 bases and J dropped 7; count of bases not matched to a gene: 11. The CDR3 loop reads CASSSPAGGLGTQYF. The DNA of the CDR3 is TGTGCCAGCAGCTCCCCGGCGGGGGGCCTAGGGACCCAGTACTTC.

This rearrangement joins TRBV6-5 to TRBJ2-1, with TRBD2 identical over 9 bases. Germline CDR1 is MNHEY and CDR2 is SVGAGI. The junction had 7 bases not matched to a gene; V was cut back by 0 bases and J by 7 bases. This CDR3 region has 16 residues. The CDR3 coding sequence is TGTGCCAGCAGTTACTCAGGACTAGCGTGGAGGAATGAGCAGTTCTTC. Amino acid sequence: CASSYSGLAWRNEQFF.

This clone was recorded a few times. V gene TRBV28 combines with J gene TRBJ1-5; 11 bases align to TRBD1. V gave up 5 bases and J gave up 4 bases; unmatched junction bases: 4. Germline V gene lookup returns CDR1 MDHEN and CDR2 SYDVKM. The CDR3 runs 15 residues. The CDR3 region has the DNA TGTGCCAGCAGTCTCCGGGACAGGGGGAATCAGCCCCAGCATTTT. It is translated as CASSLRDRGNQPQHF.

The CDR3 nucleotides read TGTGCCAGCACTCTCAGGTCTACAGGGACCGGGCAGTTCTTC. This encodes CASTLRSTGTGQFF. The rearrangement uses TRBV2 and TRBJ2-1; possibly TRBD1 for D (6 bases). Trimming cost V 7 bases and J 12 bases, with 22 bases left between them. Germline values: CDR1 SNHLY, CDR2 FYNNEI. The CDR3 covers 14 residues.

This chain joins TRBV25-1 and TRBJ2-3, with 11 positions matching TRBD1. Germline CDR1 is MGHDK and CDR2 is SYGVNS. The CDR3 sequence is 15 residues long. Trimming cost V 4 bases and J 3 bases; bases outside gene matches: 3. CDR3 bases: TGTGCCAGCAGTGGCCGGGACAGGGGGACAGATACGCAGTATTTT. Amino acid sequence: CASSGRDRGTDTQYF.

For this clone: This could be a read error, since a much larger clone is one nucleotide away. The rearrangement uses TRBV5-1 and TRBJ1-6; no clear D gene. The CDR3 extends over 15 amino acids. Germline V gene data show CDR1 as SGHRS and CDR2 as YFSETQ. The CDR3: CTSFPLPGVRSPLHF. As DNA, the CDR3 is TGCACCAGCTTCCCTTTGCCGGGAGTACGCTCACCCCTCCACTTT.

The V gene is TRBV5-5, the J gene TRBJ2-1; D not resolved. This CDR3 has 13 amino acids. The V end lost 0 bases, the J end lost 9 bases, and 10 bases lay between the germline ends. Per germline, CDR1 SGHKS and CDR2 YYEKEE (reference sequence). CDR3 protein: CASSLVSVGEQFF. In DNA, the CDR3 is TGTGCCAGCAGCTTGGTCAGCGTTGGTGAGCAGTTCTTC. Based on the CDR3 plus reference TRBV5-5 and TRBJ2-1, the full variable domain is DAGVTQSPTHLIKTRGQQVTLRCSPISGHKSVSWYQQVLGQGPQFIFQYYEKEERGRGNFPDRFSARQFPNYSSELNVNALLLGDSALYLCASSLVSVGEQFFGPGTRLTVL.

The J gene is TRBJ1-6, the V gene TRBV3-1 (or the pseudogene TRBV3-2); D remains unclear. Trimming took off 1 base at V and 0 bases at J, with 7 bases between the two ends. The V gene's germline CDR1 is LGHDT and CDR2 YNNKEL (reference sequence). There are 16 residues in the CDR3. For the CDR3, the DNA is TGTGCCAGCAGCCAAGGGCCGAGCTCCTATAATTCACCCCTCCACTTT. Translation: CASSQGPSSYNSPLHF.

The J gene is TRBJ2-3, the V gene TRBV6-2 or TRBV6-3; tentative D call: TRBD2 (6 bases). This CDR3 has 16 amino acids. Germline CDR1 is MNHEY and CDR2 is SVGEGT. Deletions cut 0 bases from V and 3 bases from J, with 13 bases between. CDR3 residues: CASSYSQGRGTDTQYF. In DNA form, the CDR3 reads TGTGCCAGCAGTTACTCTCAGGGTCGGGGGACAGATACGCAGTATTTT.

This chain joins TRBV30 and TRBJ1-1, with TRBD1 matching 10 bases. The CDR3 has 15 amino acids. V shed 8 bases, J shed 3 bases, and the junction held 12 bases outside the gene matches. Germline V gives CDR1 GTSNPN, CDR2 SVGIG (reference sequence). The CDR3 sequence: CAGGHRDRGYTEAFF. The CDR3 coding sequence is TGTGCCGGAGGCCACCGGGACAGGGGTTACACTGAAGCTTTCTTT.

The chain recombines TRBV4-2 with TRBJ2-2, with 9 bases identical to TRBD2. The J segment lost 3 bases and the V segment lost 2 bases, leaving 10 bases of the junction unmatched. Germline lookup yields CDR1 LGHNA and CDR2 YNFKEQ. The CDR3 sequence is 18 residues long. This CDR3 reads CASSQKPLRGGYTGELFF. In DNA, the CDR3 is TGTGCCAGCAGCCAAAAACCCCTGCGGGGGGGCTACACCGGGGAGCTGTTTTTT.

CDR3 coding DNA: TGCGCCAGCAGCCAAGTGGGGACGGGGCCAGATACGCAGTATTTT. It encodes CASSQVGTGPDTQYF. The rearrangement uses TRBV4-3 and TRBJ2-3, with D perhaps being TRBD1 or TRBD2 (5 bases each). Germline assignment: CDR1 LGHNA and CDR2 YSLEER. The CDR3 is 15 residues long. V dropped 1 base and J dropped 4 bases, with 12 bases sitting between them.

This clone was detected a few times. V is TRBV23-1 and J is TRBJ1-5; D is undetermined. TRBV23-1 is reported as an ORF; its role is uncertain. The CDR3 runs to 15 residues. Trimming left V 1 base short and J 3 bases short, with 10 bases between. The chain's CDR3 is CASSQFWEINQPQHF. Here the CDR3 DNA reads TGCGCCAGCAGTCAATTTTGGGAGATCAATCAGCCCCAGCATTTT.

The chain joins TRBV5-6 to TRBJ1-3; D is ambiguous. The germline CDR1 and CDR2 sequences are SGHDT and YYEEEE. The length of the CDR3 is 11 residues. The V and J ends lost 6 bases and 8 bases respectively, with 9 bases between them. CDR3 amino acids: CASTLGDTIYF. CDR3 DNA sequence: TGTGCCAGCACCCTGGGAGACACCATATATTTT.

The V call is TRBV30, the J call TRBJ1-6; weak D call: TRBD1 (5 bases). Between the trimmed V and J ends, which lost 7 bases and 8 bases, there was a span of 12 bases. The length of the CDR3 is 12 residues. Looked up from germline, CDR1 is GTSNPN and CDR2 is SVGIG (reference sequence). CDR3 DNA sequence: TGTGCCTCGGATCAAGGGGATTCACCCCTCCACTTT. This encodes CASDQGDSPLHF.

This chain uses TRBV6-1 with TRBJ2-3; 12 bases map to TRBD2. The CDR3 has 17 amino acids. J lost 3 bases, V lost 3 bases, and 7 bases had no gene match. CDR1 MNHNS and CDR2 SASEGT come from the germline V gene. Written as DNA, the CDR3 is TGTGCCAGCAGTGATGGCCCTAGCGGGGGGGCAACAGATACGCAGTATTTT. It is translated as CASSDGPSGGATDTQYF.

J is TRBJ2-1 and V is TRBV5-6; the match to TRBD1 covers 8 bases. Germline loops: CDR1 SGHDT, CDR2 YYEEEE. This CDR3 contains 16 residues. V was clipped by 1 base and J by 3 bases; unmatched bases: 6. The CDR3 reads CASSLKDRVFYNEQFF. The CDR3 bases are TGTGCCAGCAGCTTGAAGGACAGGGTATTCTACAATGAGCAGTTCTTC.